One and the same sample provided the 31 T cell receptor beta chains below, sequenced in a study of PD-L1 blockade in urothelial cancer. The assay was immunoSEQ multiplex PCR, and TCRdb's table has in-frame clones only and misses some. The sample includes about 43,000 clones, more than 70% of them seen just once. Here the sequenced sample was PBMCs, taken around atezolizumab (anti-PD-L1) treatment. The receptor set was obtained from a man aged 80 or over with urothelial cancer.

In DNA, the CDR3 is TGTGCCAGTAGTACAGGGGTCCAAGAGACCCAGTACTTC. Translating it yields CASSTGVQETQYF. The chain is built from TRBV19 and TRBJ2-5, with D possibly being TRBD1 (6 bases). The CDR3 contains 13 residues. V gave up 4 bases and J gave up 1 base, with 7 bases separating them. Per the germline V gene, CDR1 is LNHDA and CDR2 is SQIVND (reference sequence).

About this clone: At one end, the junction sequence differs from germline, possibly due to a read error. The V gene is TRBV19, the J gene TRBJ2-7, with D possibly matching TRBD1 (5 bases). The germline V gene has CDR1 LNHDA and CDR2 SQIVND (reference sequence). The CDR3 is 13 residues long. The CDR3 loop is CASSLDSSYEQYF. CDR3 nucleotides: TGTGCCAGTAGTTTAGACAGTTCCTACGAGCAGTACTTC. Supplemented by reference TRBV19 and TRBJ2-7, the full variable domain reads DGGITQSPKYLFRKEGQNVTLSCEQNLNHDAMYWYRQDPGQGLRLIYYSQIVNDFQKGDIAEGYSVSREKKESFPLTVTSAQKNPTAFYLCASSLDSSYEQYFGPGTRLTVT.

This clone was counted a single time. V is TRBV5-1 and J is TRBJ2-2, with D unclear. Germline lookup yields CDR1 SGHRS and CDR2 YFSETQ. The CDR3 loop spans 15 amino acids. V was pared by 0 bases and J by 4 bases, with 10 bases between. Written as DNA, the CDR3 is TGCGCCAGCAGCTTGGTGTCAAAAGCCACCGGGGAGCTGTTTTTT. As protein: CASSLVSKATGELFF.

This clone was counted a few times. The rearrangement uses TRBV27 and TRBJ1-5; weak D call: TRBD1 (6 bases). This CDR3 is 17 amino acids long. The germline gives CDR1 MNHEY, CDR2 SMNVEV (reference sequence). V was clipped by 2 bases and J by 5 bases, with 19 bases between them. The chain's CDR3 is CASSLPPSWAGDQPQHF. The DNA for the CDR3 is TGTGCCAGCAGTTTACCCCCATCCTGGGCAGGGGATCAGCCCCAGCATTTT.

V usage is TRBV15 and J usage is TRBJ2-5, with 14 bases matching TRBD2. Unmatched junction bases numbered 6, after V lost 4 bases and J lost 5 bases. Germline V gene sequence: CDR1 LNHNV, CDR2 YYDKDF (reference sequence). CDR3 length: 16 amino acids. CDR3 DNA sequence: TGTGCCACCAGCACTTGGACTAGCGGGAGGATGGAGACCCAGTACTTC. This translates into CATSTWTSGRMETQYF.

This clone appeared once. The rearrangement links TRBV14 to TRBJ1-5; the D gene is possibly TRBD1 (6 bases). Germline V gene sequence: CDR1 SGHDN, CDR2 FVKESK. The CDR3 is 13 amino acids. Between the trimmed V and J ends, which lost 1 base and 11 bases, there was a span of 12 bases. The CDR3 loop reads CASSQAFGGSQHF. The CDR3 nucleotides read TGTGCCAGCAGCCAAGCCTTTGGGGGCTCCCAGCATTTT. Using reference TRBV14 and TRBJ1-5 for the parts outside the CDR3, the full variable domain is EAGVTQFPSHSVIEKGQTVTLRCDPISGHDNLYWYRRVMGKEIKFLLHFVKESKQDESGMPNNRFLAERTGGTYSTLKVQPAELEDSGVYFCASSQAFGGSQHFGDGTRLSIL.

V is TRBV4-1 and J is TRBJ2-1, with 13 bases aligning to TRBD2. The CDR3 extends over 20 amino acids. The germline gives CDR1 MGHRA, CDR2 YSYEKL. The V segment lost 5 bases and the J segment 1 base; nucleotides outside the gene matches: 14. As DNA, the CDR3 is TGCGCCAGCAGCGAAGGACTAGCGGGAGCAGCTTCGTCGTCCTACAATGAGCAGTTCTTC. This translates into CASSEGLAGAASSSYNEQFF.

The chain carries TRBV19 and TRBJ2-7, with TRBD2 matching over 9 bases. With 4 bases clipped from V and 5 bases from J, the junction kept 12 bases outside the gene matches. Germline V gene data show CDR1 as LNHDA and CDR2 as SQIVND (reference sequence). The CDR3 is made up of 16 amino acids. CDR3 residues: CASSNARLAGAHEQYF. The CDR3 DNA reads as TGTGCCAGTAGTAACGCCCGTTTAGCGGGAGCCCACGAGCAGTACTTC.

The chain uses TRBV2 and TRBJ2-3; D ambiguous. Germline loops: CDR1 SNHLY, CDR2 FYNNEI. This CDR3 contains 14 residues. Between the trimmed V and J ends, which lost 5 bases and 9 bases, there was a span of 18 bases. CDR3 coding DNA: TGTGCCAGCAGTTATGGCTCCTCCAAAGAAACGCAGTATTTT. This translates into CASSYGSSKETQYF.

V gene TRBV6-5 combines with J gene TRBJ1-1, with 7 bases matching TRBD1. Germline V CDR1 and CDR2: MNHEY, SVGAGI. This CDR3 spans 13 amino acids. Losses at the gene ends were 6 bases for V and 1 base for J; bases not matched to a gene: 2. This chain's CDR3 is CASRRTGNTEAFF. The CDR3 DNA reads as TGTGCCAGCAGACGGACAGGGAACACTGAAGCTTTCTTT.

The CDR3 coding sequence is TGTGCCAGCAGCCCCACTAGCGATATTAGGGTCTACGAGCAGTACTTC. Its protein is CASSPTSDIRVYEQYF. The V gene is TRBV7-9, the J gene TRBJ2-7; 7 bases are shared with TRBD2. Germline CDR1 reads SEHNR; CDR2 reads FQNEAQ (reference sequence). The CDR3 extends over 16 amino acids. V shed 5 bases and J 3 bases; nucleotides not matched to a gene: 13.

The chain combines TRBV4-1 with TRBJ2-1, with 9 nucleotides matching TRBD2. CDR3 length: 15 residues. V lost 0 bases, J lost 10 bases, and 7 bases stayed unmatched. CDR1 and CDR2 from the germline V gene are MGHRA and YSYEKL. For the CDR3, the DNA is TGCGCCAGCAGCCAAGAACGTTCCGCGGGAGGGGAGCAGTTCTTC. It yields the protein CASSQERSAGGEQFF.

In this sample, this clone turned up once. The CDR3 nucleotides read TGTGCCAGCAGGAGGGGGACTAAAAATAACTATGGCTACACCTTC. It codes for CASRRGTKNNYGYTF. The rearrangement joins TRBV6-5 to TRBJ1-2; D may be TRBD1 (6 bases). The ends were cut back, 6 bases at V and 1 base at J, with 15 bases in the middle. The length of the CDR3 is 15 residues. Germline V gene data show CDR1 as MNHEY and CDR2 as SVGAGI.

The J gene is TRBJ1-1, the V gene TRBV27, with D possibly TRBD1 on 5 matching bases. Germline CDR1 MNHEY, CDR2 SMNVEV (reference sequence). Trimming pared 6 bases from V and 4 bases from J, leaving 15 bases between. CDR3 length: 14 residues. The CDR3 loop is CASRSLQGSTEAFF. The CDR3 nucleotides read TGTGCCAGCAGATCCCTCCAGGGCTCCACTGAAGCTTTCTTT.

The chain combines TRBV27 with TRBJ2-2; 13 nucleotides agree with TRBD2. Germline CDR1 is MNHEY and CDR2 is SMNVEV (reference sequence). Unmatched junction bases numbered 10, after V lost 5 bases and J lost 4 bases. CDR3 length equals 18 residues. Here the CDR3 DNA reads TGTGCCAGCAGTCACCTACGAACTAGCGGGAGGGTCACCGGGGAGCTGTTTTTT. As protein: CASSHLRTSGRVTGELFF.

The rearrangement links TRBV15 to TRBJ2-3; D unclear. The CDR3 extends over 17 amino acids. From germline, CDR1 is LNHNV and CDR2 YYDKDF (reference sequence). Trimming removed 0 bases at V and 0 bases at J, with 13 bases between. CDR3 DNA sequence: TGTGCCACCAGCAGAGATATCGGGTACTCTAGCACAGATACGCAGTATTTT. Its protein is CATSRDIGYSSTDTQYF.

This clone showed up just once. V and J are TRBV5-1 and TRBJ2-3; 8 bases align to TRBD2. The CDR3 extends over 16 amino acids. V lost 2 bases, J lost 3 bases, and 8 bases stayed unmatched. The germline V gene encodes CDR1 SGHRS and CDR2 YFSETQ. Here the CDR3 DNA reads TGCGCCAGCAGCTTAAGCGGGGGTCCCCTGACAGATACGCAGTATTTT. It translates to CASSLSGGPLTDTQYF.

In nucleotides, the CDR3 is TGTGCCAGCAGCTTGATTCCCTTGGAGGGAGGGGAGCCCCAGCATTTT. It translates to CASSLIPLEGGEPQHF. This chain joins TRBV5-8 and TRBJ1-5; perhaps TRBD1 as D (5 bases). The CDR3 length is 16 residues. Germline V lookup: CDR1 SGHTS, CDR2 YDEGEE. V lost 1 base to trimming and J lost 8 bases, with 19 bases between them.

This chain uses TRBV5-6 with TRBJ2-3; 11 bases align to TRBD2. From germline, CDR1 is SGHDT and CDR2 YYEEEE. The CDR3 covers 18 residues. Losses at the gene ends were 3 bases for V and 3 bases for J; bases not matched to a gene: 12. CDR3 loop: CASSSYLAGGGKTDTQYF. In DNA, the CDR3 is TGTGCCAGCAGCTCCTACTTAGCGGGAGGGGGGAAGACAGATACGCAGTATTTT.

The chain couples TRBV30 to TRBJ1-2; no reliable D call. The germline V gene has CDR1 GTSNPN and CDR2 SVGIG (reference sequence). The CDR3 runs 12 residues. V was cut by 1 base and J by 8 bases, with 11 bases left in between. CDR3 bases: TGTGCCTGGAGTGAGTCTCTCGAGGGCTACACCTTC. Translated, it gives CAWSESLEGYTF.

The chain couples TRBV4-3 to TRBJ2-6; the match to TRBD2 covers 7 bases. Per germline, CDR1 LGHNA and CDR2 YSLEER. This CDR3 is built from 20 residues. V was clipped by 0 bases and J by 0 bases; unmatched bases: 11. CDR3 coding DNA: TGCGCCAGCAGCCAAGATTGGCCGGGGGGACCCTCCTCTGGGGCCAACGTCCTGACTTTC. It specifies CASSQDWPGGPSSGANVLTF.

CDR3 amino acids: CASSRGWDYEQYF. CDR3 coding DNA: TGTGCCAGCAGCCGAGGGTGGGACTACGAGCAGTACTTC. This chain connects TRBV5-6 to TRBJ2-7; tentative D call: TRBD2 (5 bases). Deletions cut 4 bases from V and 3 bases from J, with 11 bases between. CDR1 and CDR2 from the germline V gene are SGHDT and YYEEEE. The CDR3 is 13 residues long.

The chain uses TRBV5-1 and TRBJ1-1; tentatively, D is TRBD1 (6 bases). Per the germline V gene, CDR1 is SGHRS and CDR2 is YFSETQ. Trimming shortened V by 8 bases and J by 0 bases, and 14 bases separated the two germline ends. The CDR3 is 14 residues long. The DNA of the CDR3 is TGCGCCAGTCGCCCACAGGGCCTGAACACTGAAGCTTTCTTT. The encoded protein is CASRPQGLNTEAFF.

This rearrangement joins TRBV9 to TRBJ1-5; D possibly corresponds to TRBD1 (5 bases). The germline CDR1 and CDR2 sequences are SGDLS and YYNGEE. This CDR3 comprises 15 residues. The germline V and J ends were trimmed by 3 bases and 0 bases, with 10 bases remaining between them. The CDR3 sequence is CASSESGFSNQPQHF. CDR3 bases: TGTGCCAGCAGCGAATCAGGGTTTAGCAATCAGCCCCAGCATTTT.

This clone occurred a few times. The chain carries TRBV7-2 and TRBJ2-7, with D perhaps TRBD1 (5 bases). Deletions cut 2 bases from V and 6 bases from J, with 17 bases between. The CDR3 has 15 residues. CDR1 and CDR2 from the germline V gene are SGHTA and FQGNSA. DNA of the CDR3: TGTGCCAGCAGCTTAAGCCAGGGCCTTTGGGTCGAGCAGTACTTC. Amino acid sequence: CASSLSQGLWVEQYF.

The rearrangement uses TRBV7-2 and TRBJ2-5; 7 bases match TRBD2. J was trimmed by 1 base and V by 5 bases; bases with no gene match: 7. This CDR3 contains 15 residues. CDR1 and CDR2 (germline): SGHTA, FQGNSA. The CDR3 nucleotides read TGTGCCAGCAGCCCCCGGGGACTACCCCAAGAGACCCAGTACTTC. Translation gives CASSPRGLPQETQYF.

V is TRBV11-2 and J is TRBJ1-4; 8 positions agree with TRBD1. The CDR3 is made up of 14 amino acids. Looked up from germline, CDR1 is SGHAT and CDR2 is FQNNGV. The J segment lost 14 bases and the V segment lost 1 base, leaving 9 bases of the junction unmatched. In DNA, the CDR3 is TGTGCCAGCAGCTTAGGGGACAGGCCCGTGTCGCTGTTTTTT. Encoded protein: CASSLGDRPVSLFF.

This clone was seen a handful of times. V gene TRBV7-6 combines with J gene TRBJ2-7, with no clear D. There are 12 residues in the CDR3. Trimming left V 2 bases short and J 6 bases short, with 8 bases between. Germline V lookup: CDR1 SGHVS, CDR2 FNYEAQ. The DNA of the CDR3 is TGTGCCAGCAGCTTACCCGGGTCCGAGCAGTACTTC. Its protein product is CASSLPGSEQYF. The full variable domain, in which reference TRBV7-6 and TRBJ2-7 provide the parts outside the CDR3, is GAGVSQSPRYKVTKRGQDVALRCDPISGHVSLYWYRQALGQGPEFLTYFNYEAQQDKSGLPNDRFSAERPEGSISTLTIQRTEQRDSAMYRCASSLPGSEQYFGPGTRLTVT.

This clone turned up a few times. This sequence joins TRBV4-3 and TRBJ2-7; 8 bases align to TRBD1. Trimming at V came to 4 bases and at J to 5 bases, leaving 13 bases not matched to a gene. CDR3 length: 16 residues. CDR1 is LGHNA and CDR2 is YSLEER in the germline V gene. The CDR3 region is CASSRLGAGGENEQYF. The CDR3, as DNA: TGCGCCAGCAGCCGCCTCGGGGCAGGGGGCGAGAACGAGCAGTACTTC.

The V call is TRBV6-4, the J call TRBJ1-4; D might be TRBD1 (5 bases). Germline-derived CDR1 and CDR2 are MRHNA and SNTAGT. V was cut by 0 bases and J by 8 bases, with 13 bases left in between. The CDR3 loop spans 15 amino acids. The CDR3, as DNA: TGTGCCAGCAGTGACTCGGAGGGACTTCGGGAAAAACTGTTTTTT. This encodes CASSDSEGLREKLFF.

The rearrangement links TRBV7-9 to TRBJ2-7; 7 bases are shared with TRBD1. The CDR3 extends over 14 amino acids. Germline values: CDR1 SEHNR, CDR2 FQNEAQ (reference sequence). Germline trimming cut 3 bases from V and 3 bases from J; bases unmatched to any gene: 5. The DNA for the CDR3 is TGTGCCAGCAGCTTTACGGGACAGAACTACGAGCAGTACTTC. This gives the protein CASSFTGQNYEQYF.